This T cell receptor (beta chain) was captured by sequencing in a study of blood T cell repertoires in COVID-19. The CDR3 consists of 14 residues. Germline values: CDR1 ENHRY, CDR2 SYGVKD. V gave up 4 bases and J gave up 8 bases; unmatched junction bases: 5. Recovery among Cohort 3 donors was established by two negative PCRs, clearance, or symptom resolution. This clone came up once. Assay: immunoSEQ multiplex PCR; the TCRdb copy retains only in-frame clones and omits some. This sample has some 300,000 clones, with approximately 91% found just once. The specimen was PBMCs or T cells enriched from blood (not recorded which). The chain couples TRBV10-3 to TRBJ1-6, with 7 bases aligning to TRBD1. This clonotype was sampled from a woman aged 25 to 39 who had recovered from COVID-19. CDR3 loop: CAISAQGGDSPLHF. CDR3 DNA sequence: TGTGCCATCAGTGCGCAGGGGGGAGATTCACCCCTCCACTTT.